These 21 T cell receptor beta chains were all obtained from the same sample, sequenced in a study of T cell responses to AZD1222 COVID-19 vaccine. Sequencing used immunoSEQ multiplex PCR; TCRdb keeps in-frame clones, though not all of them. The table lists over 100,000 clones, around 87% of them singletons. The sample here was peripheral blood, taken 28 days after the second AZD1222 dose. Source of these receptors: an adult who received the AZD1222 COVID-19 vaccine.

This clone was observed a few times. The chain uses TRBV13 and TRBJ2-7; TRBD2 aligns across 11 bases. The CDR3 is 18 amino acids. Germline V gives CDR1 PRHDT, CDR2 FYEKMQ (reference sequence). The junction had 15 bases not matched to a gene; V was cut back by 5 bases and J by 3 bases. CDR3 DNA: TGTGCCAGCAGCCCAACCGGGACTAGCGGAACTTTTTTCTACGAGCAGTACTTC. The encoded protein is CASSPTGTSGTFFYEQYF.

The CDR3: CATSRDRQGPEAFF. In DNA form, the CDR3 reads TGTGCCACCAGCAGAGATCGGCAGGGCCCAGAAGCTTTCTTT. The chain is built from TRBV15 and TRBJ1-1; D might be TRBD1 (5 bases). CDR1 and CDR2 (germline): LNHNV, YYDKDF (reference sequence). Deletions cut 0 bases from V and 8 bases from J, with 13 bases between. The CDR3 is 14 residues long.

V gene TRBV27 combines with J gene TRBJ2-2; D gene uncertain. This CDR3 comprises 15 residues. The V and J ends lost 1 base and 4 bases respectively, with 10 bases between them. Per the germline V gene, CDR1 is MNHEY and CDR2 is SMNVEV (reference sequence). The CDR3 reads CASSLYGQTTGELFF. CDR3 nucleotides: TGTGCCAGCAGTTTATACGGCCAGACCACCGGGGAGCTGTTTTTT.

The gene calls are TRBV9 and TRBJ2-7, with D tentatively TRBD2 (5 bases). The germline V gene encodes CDR1 SGDLS and CDR2 YYNGEE. This CDR3 spans 10 amino acids. The ends were cut back, 10 bases at V and 3 bases at J, with 8 bases in the middle. The CDR3: CASGDYEQYF. The CDR3 DNA sequence: TGTGCCTCCGGGGACTACGAGCAGTACTTC.

J is TRBJ2-2 and V is TRBV24-1; D possibly corresponds to TRBD1 (6 bases). Germline CDR1 KGHDR, CDR2 SFDVKD. The V end was cut by 0 bases, the J end by 3 bases, with 10 bases between. There are 16 residues in the CDR3. This CDR3 is CATSDLARGDTGELFF. The CDR3 bases are TGTGCCACCAGTGATTTGGCCAGGGGTGACACCGGGGAGCTGTTTTTT.

The chain is built from TRBV4-3 and TRBJ1-4; D uncertain. Germline V gene data show CDR1 as LGHNA and CDR2 as YSLEER. The CDR3 covers 15 residues. Trimming cost V 6 bases and J 0 bases, with 11 bases left between them. The CDR3 loop reads CASSREGATNEKLFF. DNA for the CDR3: TGCGCCAGCAGTCGTGAAGGCGCAACTAATGAAAAACTGTTTTTT.

This rearrangement joins TRBV28 to TRBJ2-7; the D is unclear. There are 13 residues in the CDR3. CDR1 and CDR2 (germline): MDHEN, SYDVKM. The V gene lost 2 bases and the J gene lost 3 bases, with 8 bases spanning the gap. CDR3 amino acids: CASSLMLVYEQYF. CDR3 nucleotide sequence: TGTGCCAGCAGTTTAATGCTTGTCTACGAGCAGTACTTC.

This chain connects TRBV6-2 or TRBV6-3 to TRBJ1-2; 7 bases match TRBD1. Per germline, CDR1 MNHEY and CDR2 SVGEGT. V shed 2 bases, J shed 6 bases, and the junction held 3 bases outside the gene matches. This CDR3 has 13 amino acids. Here the CDR3 reads CASSYEDRNGYTF. For the CDR3, the DNA is TGTGCCAGCAGTTACGAGGACAGGAATGGCTACACCTTC.

The rearrangement joins TRBV20-1 to TRBJ2-4; 11 bases agree with TRBD2. The CDR3 is 16 amino acids. With 3 bases clipped from V and 2 bases from J, the junction kept 6 bases outside the gene matches. Germline V lookup: CDR1 DFQATT, CDR2 SNEGSKA (reference sequence). The CDR3 coding sequence is TGCAGTGCTAGTGCCGGGACTAGCGGATCCAAAAACATTCAGTACTTC. It translates to CSASAGTSGSKNIQYF.

The chain joins TRBV7-6 to TRBJ1-2; 9 bases align to TRBD1. The CDR3 consists of 14 residues. CDR1 is SGHVS, CDR2 FNYEAQ, per germline. J was trimmed by 8 bases and V by 6 bases; bases with no gene match: 10. CDR3 coding DNA: TGTGCCAGCAGTCCGGGACAGGGAGCGGAGGGCTACACCTTC. This gives the protein CASSPGQGAEGYTF.

This chain joins TRBV29-1 and TRBJ2-3; 9 positions match TRBD1. CDR1 is SQVTM and CDR2 is ANQGSEA in the germline V gene. The trim removed 6 bases at V and 4 bases at J, leaving 5 bases unmatched. This CDR3 comprises 13 residues. As DNA, the CDR3 is TGCAGCGTCCGGGACAGGGCATCAGATACGCAGTATTTT. Its protein product is CSVRDRASDTQYF.

V and J are TRBV11-2 and TRBJ2-3, with D uncertain. The CDR3 is made up of 12 amino acids. From germline, CDR1 is SGHAT and CDR2 FQNNGV. V gave up 2 bases and J gave up 5 bases, with 5 bases separating them. The CDR3 reads CASSLNGDTQYF. The CDR3 DNA follows: TGTGCCAGCAGCTTAAACGGAGATACGCAGTATTTT.

The chain joins TRBV27 to TRBJ1-6; 9 nucleotides line up with TRBD1. The germline V gene encodes CDR1 MNHEY and CDR2 SMNVEV (reference sequence). V gave up 3 bases and J gave up 9 bases; unmatched junction bases: 6. The CDR3 covers 15 residues. CDR3 region: CASSFLTGGRSPLHF. Written as DNA, the CDR3 is TGTGCCAGCAGTTTCCTCACAGGGGGCCGTTCACCCCTCCACTTT.

This chain joins TRBV5-1 and TRBJ2-1; 10 positions match TRBD1. Germline V gives CDR1 SGHRS, CDR2 YFSETQ. This CDR3 comprises 16 residues. The ends lost 4 bases at V and 1 base at J; junction bases unmatched: 5. The CDR3 reads CASSTTGQGSYNEQFF. CDR3 DNA sequence: TGCGCCAGCAGCACTACGGGACAGGGGTCCTACAATGAGCAGTTCTTC.

The rearrangement links TRBV7-2 to TRBJ2-2, with TRBD2 matching over 8 bases. V shed 6 bases, J shed 9 bases, and the junction held 6 bases outside the gene matches. CDR3 length: 13 residues. Per germline, CDR1 SGHTA and CDR2 FQGNSA. The CDR3 region has the DNA TGTGCCAGCAGTTTGACTAGCGACAGGGAGCTGTTTTTT. Protein sequence: CASSLTSDRELFF.

The chain employs TRBV6-5 and TRBJ2-1; 9 nucleotides line up with TRBD2. V lost 4 bases and J lost 3; bases outside the gene matches: 4. The germline V gene encodes CDR1 MNHEY and CDR2 SVGAGI. The CDR3 totals 15 residues. In DNA, the CDR3 is TGTGCCAGCAGTTGGGTAGCGGGAGTCTACAATGAGCAGTTCTTC. This encodes CASSWVAGVYNEQFF.

V is TRBV4-3 and J is TRBJ1-2, with D unresolved. V was trimmed by 0 bases and J by 3 bases, leaving 11 bases between them. The CDR3 is 15 residues long. CDR1 LGHNA and CDR2 YSLEER come from the germline V gene. CDR3 region: CASSQDVDDHYGYTF. Written as DNA, the CDR3 is TGCGCCAGCAGCCAAGATGTAGACGATCACTATGGCTACACCTTC.

The J gene is TRBJ1-4, the V gene TRBV7-9; perhaps TRBD1 as D (5 bases). The ends were cut back, 2 bases at V and 5 bases at J, with 15 bases in the middle. The CDR3 extends over 16 amino acids. In germline, CDR1 is SEHNR, CDR2 FQNEAQ (reference sequence). CDR3 nucleotides: TGTGCCAGCAGCTTAAGGGCGGGGGGATCAAATGAAAAACTGTTTTTT. This codes for CASSLRAGGSNEKLFF.

This clone has just one count. The chain links TRBV2 to TRBJ2-1; 9 bases fit TRBD2. This CDR3 is built from 16 residues. J gave up 0 bases and V 5 bases, and 5 bases lay outside the gene matches. Germline CDR1 reads SNHLY; CDR2 reads FYNNEI. CDR3 DNA sequence: TGTGCCAGCAGTCCTAGCGGGGCGAGCTCCTACAATGAGCAGTTCTTC. This gives the protein CASSPSGASSYNEQFF.

The rearrangement links TRBV27 to TRBJ1-2; D gene ambiguous. CDR3 length equals 15 residues. In germline, CDR1 is MNHEY, CDR2 SMNVEV (reference sequence). Deletions cut 4 bases from V and 3 bases from J, with 15 bases between. The CDR3 region has the DNA TGTGCCAGCAGTTCCCTTCTACGGGCGGACTATGGCTACACCTTC. Translating gives CASSSLLRADYGYTF.

This rearrangement joins TRBV5-4 to TRBJ2-1, with 7 bases identical to TRBD2. V lost 4 bases and J lost 9; bases outside the gene matches: 16. CDR3 size: 16 residues. From germline, CDR1 is SGHNT and CDR2 YYREEE (reference sequence). The CDR3 loop is CASSPVAQTSVAEQFF. Here the CDR3 DNA reads TGTGCCAGCAGCCCCGTCGCCCAAACTAGCGTCGCTGAGCAGTTCTTC.